The rows below give T cell receptor beta chains drawn from one sample of a study of cytomegalovirus exposure and HLA in healthy donors. Profiling relied on immunoSEQ multiplex PCR, and the TCRdb table lists in-frame clones only, not all of them. The table lists fewer than 200,000 clones, about 85% of them singletons. The sample consisted of PBMCs. These receptors were obtained from a man aged 30 to 39 in good health and CMV-seropositive. CDR3s include the opening cysteine and the closing phenylalanine or tryptophan. The order of the fields is clone size, J gene, V gene, D gene, CDR3 protein, CDR3 DNA. D genes are given only for firm matches. Some rows mark clone size as missing; the rest say once, few, many or name a class of expanded clone.

clone_size: once; j_call: TRBJ1-5; v_call: TRBV6-1; d_call: TRBD1; cdr3_aa: CASSPGTGTNQPQHF; cdr3_nt: TGTGCCAGCAGCCCCGGGACAGGGACCAATCAGCCCCAGCATTTT
clone_size: -; j_call: TRBJ2-5; v_call: TRBV4-3; d_call: -; cdr3_aa: CASSQEGSGETQYF; cdr3_nt: TGCGCCAGCAGCCAAGAGGGGAGTGGGGAGACCCAGTACTTC
clone_size: -; j_call: TRBJ1-1; v_call: TRBV7-2; d_call: TRBD1; cdr3_aa: CASSGTGVEAFF; cdr3_nt: TGTGCCAGCAGCGGGACAGGGGTTGAAGCTTTCTTT
clone_size: once; j_call: TRBJ1-5; v_call: TRBV7-8; d_call: -; cdr3_aa: CASSLRRDSRPQHF; cdr3_nt: TGTGCCAGCAGCTTAAGGAGAGACTCTCGGCCCCAGCATTTT
clone_size: -; j_call: TRBJ2-1; v_call: TRBV12-5; d_call: -; cdr3_aa: CASGPGIYNEQFF; cdr3_nt: TGTGCTAGTGGGCCCGGGATTTACAATGAGCAGTTCTTC
clone_size: -; j_call: TRBJ2-1; v_call: TRBV25-1; d_call: TRBD2; cdr3_aa: CASSEGLAGPHNEQFF; cdr3_nt: TGTGCCAGCAGTGAAGGACTAGCGGGACCCCACAATGAGCAGTTCTTC
clone_size: few; j_call: TRBJ1-1; v_call: TRBV18; d_call: -; cdr3_aa: CASSPVIGGNTEAFF; cdr3_nt: TGTGCCAGCTCACCCGTAATAGGGGGAAACACTGAAGCTTTCTTT
clone_size: once; j_call: TRBJ1-2; v_call: TRBV14; d_call: -; cdr3_aa: CASSHLHNGYGYTF; cdr3_nt: TGTGCCAGCAGCCACCTCCATAACGGCTATGGCTACACCTTC
clone_size: -; j_call: TRBJ2-5; v_call: TRBV11-3; d_call: -; cdr3_aa: CASSSIRDTEETQYF; cdr3_nt: TGTGCCAGCAGCTCCATCCGGGACACCGAAGAGACCCAGTACTTC
clone_size: -; j_call: TRBJ2-1; v_call: TRBV5-4; d_call: -; cdr3_aa: CASSLEAAGLAREQFF; cdr3_nt: TGTGCCAGCAGCTTGGAGGCAGCGGGCTTGGCTCGGGAGCAGTTCTTC
clone_size: few; j_call: TRBJ2-7; v_call: TRBV7-9; d_call: TRBD2; cdr3_aa: CASSLGGGTLYEQYF; cdr3_nt: TGTGCCAGCAGCTTAGGGGGAGGGACCCTCTACGAGCAGTACTTC
clone_size: -; j_call: TRBJ2-2; v_call: TRBV29-1; d_call: -; cdr3_aa: CSVENPEGTGELFF; cdr3_nt: TGCAGCGTTGAAAATCCCGAGGGCACCGGGGAGCTGTTTTTT
clone_size: -; j_call: TRBJ2-4; v_call: TRBV2; d_call: TRBD1; cdr3_aa: CASSERTGVPKNIQYF; cdr3_nt: TGTGCCAGCAGTGAAAGGACAGGGGTCCCCAAAAACATTCAGTACTTC
clone_size: -; j_call: TRBJ1-1; v_call: TRBV5-5; d_call: -; cdr3_aa: CASSPGHPGTEAFF; cdr3_nt: TGTGCCAGCAGCCCCGGACACCCTGGGACTGAAGCTTTCTTT
clone_size: once; j_call: TRBJ2-7; v_call: TRBV28; d_call: -; cdr3_aa: CASSSGVRAYEQYF; cdr3_nt: TGTGCCAGCAGTTCAGGAGTGCGGGCCTACGAGCAGTACTTC
clone_size: -; j_call: TRBJ2-3; v_call: TRBV10-3; d_call: TRBD2; cdr3_aa: CALSGREGSSTDTQYF; cdr3_nt: TGTGCCCTCTCCGGGCGGGAGGGCAGCAGCACAGATACGCAGTATTTT
clone_size: few; j_call: TRBJ1-1; v_call: TRBV2; d_call: -; cdr3_aa: CASSDDSTEAFF; cdr3_nt: TGTGCCAGCAGTGACGATAGCACTGAAGCTTTCTTT
clone_size: once; j_call: TRBJ2-5; v_call: TRBV2; d_call: TRBD1; cdr3_aa: CASSGTVLSQETQYF; cdr3_nt: TGTGCCAGCAGCGGGACAGTTCTATCCCAAGAGACCCAGTACTTC
clone_size: -; j_call: TRBJ2-7; v_call: TRBV18; d_call: -; cdr3_aa: CASSIGGHREQYF; cdr3_nt: TGTGCCAGCTCAATTGGGGGACATCGCGAGCAGTACTTC
clone_size: -; j_call: TRBJ2-5; v_call: TRBV11-3; d_call: TRBD2; cdr3_aa: CASSLGLAGGETQYF; cdr3_nt: TGTGCCAGCAGCTTAGGACTAGCGGGAGGAGAGACCCAGTACTTC
clone_size: -; j_call: TRBJ1-4; v_call: TRBV19; d_call: -; cdr3_aa: CAGGSNEKLFF; cdr3_nt: TGTGCCGGCGGGAGTAATGAAAAACTGTTTTTT
clone_size: -; j_call: TRBJ1-2; v_call: TRBV4-3; d_call: -; cdr3_aa: CASSQDRVLNYGYTF; cdr3_nt: TGCGCCAGCAGCCAAGATCGAGTCCTCAACTATGGCTACACCTTC
clone_size: -; j_call: TRBJ2-4; v_call: TRBV7-9; d_call: -; cdr3_aa: CASSPSVPGENIQYF; cdr3_nt: TGTGCCAGCAGCCCCTCGGTCCCAGGGGAAAACATTCAGTACTTC
clone_size: -; j_call: TRBJ2-7; v_call: TRBV30; d_call: -; cdr3_aa: CAWSGGREVDEQYF; cdr3_nt: TGTGCCTGGAGCGGGGGCCGGGAGGTGGACGAGCAGTACTTC
clone_size: -; j_call: TRBJ2-7; v_call: TRBV27; d_call: TRBD1; cdr3_aa: CASRDRGTDEQYF; cdr3_nt: TGTGCCAGCCGGGACAGGGGGACCGACGAGCAGTACTTC
clone_size: -; j_call: TRBJ2-2; v_call: TRBV6-5; d_call: TRBD2; cdr3_aa: CASQGGGRDAGELFF; cdr3_nt: TGTGCCAGCCAGGGGGGCGGGAGGGACGCCGGGGAGCTGTTTTTT
clone_size: -; j_call: TRBJ1-1; v_call: TRBV11-3; d_call: TRBD1; cdr3_aa: CASSLRGGSTEAFF; cdr3_nt: TGTGCCAGCAGCTTGAGAGGGGGCTCCACTGAAGCTTTCTTT
clone_size: few; j_call: TRBJ1-1; v_call: TRBV10-3; d_call: TRBD1; cdr3_aa: CAISESNRGANTEAFF; cdr3_nt: TGTGCCATCAGTGAGTCGAACAGGGGGGCGAACACTGAAGCTTTCTTT
clone_size: -; j_call: TRBJ2-2; v_call: TRBV27; d_call: -; cdr3_aa: CASSLFQRNTGELFF; cdr3_nt: TGTGCCAGCAGTTTATTCCAGCGGAACACCGGGGAGCTGTTTTTT
clone_size: -; j_call: TRBJ2-3; v_call: TRBV15; d_call: -; cdr3_aa: CATSRGEGTDTQYF; cdr3_nt: TGTGCCACCAGCAGGGGGGAGGGCACAGATACGCAGTATTTT
clone_size: -; j_call: TRBJ2-7; v_call: TRBV5-6; d_call: -; cdr3_aa: CASSHGAAPYEQYF; cdr3_nt: TGTGCCAGCAGCCATGGAGCGGCTCCCTACGAGCAGTACTTC
clone_size: -; j_call: TRBJ2-7; v_call: TRBV5-1; d_call: -; cdr3_aa: CASSLGQALSYEQYF; cdr3_nt: TGCGCCAGCAGCTTGGGGCAGGCTTTATCCTACGAGCAGTACTTC
clone_size: -; j_call: TRBJ1-6; v_call: TRBV27; d_call: -; cdr3_aa: CASSFGRGARPLHF; cdr3_nt: TGTGCCAGCAGTTTCGGGAGAGGGGCAAGACCCCTCCACTTT
clone_size: -; j_call: TRBJ2-1; v_call: TRBV9; d_call: -; cdr3_aa: CASSITDNHNEQFF; cdr3_nt: TGTGCCAGCAGCATTACCGACAACCACAATGAGCAGTTCTTC
clone_size: -; j_call: TRBJ2-3; v_call: TRBV7-2; d_call: -; cdr3_aa: CASSFDKHTQYF; cdr3_nt: TGTGCCAGCAGCTTTGATAAGCATACGCAGTATTTT
clone_size: once; j_call: TRBJ2-3; v_call: TRBV19; d_call: TRBD2; cdr3_aa: CASSRDPSGRAGDTQYF; cdr3_nt: TGTGCCAGTAGTCGAGATCCTAGCGGGAGGGCAGGGGATACGCAGTATTTT
clone_size: -; j_call: TRBJ1-1; v_call: TRBV5-4; d_call: TRBD1; cdr3_aa: CASSWDRNTEAFF; cdr3_nt: TGTGCCAGCAGCTGGGACAGGAACACTGAAGCTTTCTTT
clone_size: few; j_call: TRBJ2-1; v_call: TRBV28; d_call: -; cdr3_aa: CASSLITLAKNEQFF; cdr3_nt: TGTGCCAGCAGTTTAATAACGCTAGCGAAGAATGAGCAGTTCTTC
clone_size: -; j_call: TRBJ1-1; v_call: TRBV29-1; d_call: -; cdr3_aa: CSGRDLGGLGLFF; cdr3_nt: TGCAGCGGTCGGGACCTTGGGGGCTTGGGGCTTTTCTTT
clone_size: -; j_call: TRBJ2-3; v_call: TRBV7-3; d_call: -; cdr3_aa: CASSFRLDTDTQYF; cdr3_nt: TGTGCCAGCAGCTTCAGGCTCGACACAGATACGCAGTATTTT
clone_size: -; j_call: TRBJ1-4; v_call: TRBV7-2; d_call: -; cdr3_aa: CASSPTQGREKLFF; cdr3_nt: TGTGCCAGCAGCCCTACCCAAGGGAGAGAAAAACTGTTTTTT
clone_size: -; j_call: TRBJ2-1; v_call: TRBV6-5; d_call: -; cdr3_aa: CASRSGSDEQFF; cdr3_nt: TGTGCCAGCAGGTCGGGTTCGGATGAGCAGTTCTTC
clone_size: -; j_call: TRBJ1-1; v_call: TRBV27; d_call: TRBD1; cdr3_aa: CASSSSQGATKLAFF; cdr3_nt: TGTGCCAGCAGTTCCTCTCAGGGGGCGACTAAGTTGGCTTTCTTT
clone_size: -; j_call: TRBJ2-3; v_call: TRBV7-9; d_call: -; cdr3_aa: CASSPRGDTQYF; cdr3_nt: TGTGCCAGCAGCCCCCGAGGGGATACGCAGTATTTT
clone_size: once; j_call: TRBJ2-7; v_call: TRBV27; d_call: TRBD2; cdr3_aa: CASSLSGSSNYEQYF; cdr3_nt: TGTGCCAGCAGTTTAAGCGGGAGTTCAAACTACGAGCAGTACTTC
clone_size: -; j_call: TRBJ2-1; v_call: TRBV7-9; d_call: TRBD2; cdr3_aa: CASSLGGGGEQFF; cdr3_nt: TGTGCCAGCAGCTTAGGCGGCGGGGGTGAGCAGTTCTTC
clone_size: -; j_call: TRBJ2-5; v_call: TRBV4-2; d_call: TRBD2; cdr3_aa: CASSQEVAGGEETQYF; cdr3_nt: TGTGCCAGCAGCCAAGAGGTAGCGGGAGGCGAAGAGACCCAGTACTTC